This record covers a single TCR beta chain. Sequencing was performed with immunoSEQ multiplex PCR; in TCRdb, only in-frame clones are kept and a portion is missing. The sample contains about 980,000 clones, roughly 72% of which appear only once. This entry comes from a study of shared clonotypes between healthy human individuals. The germline CDR1 and CDR2 sequences are LGHNA and YSLEER. The CDR3 loop spans 15 amino acids. V lost 4 bases and J lost 5, with 14 bases in between. The sequence was collected from a man in his late teens or twenties in good health. The chain recombines TRBV4-3 with TRBJ2-2; D perhaps matches TRBD1 (6 bases). The sequenced sample was memory CD4+ T cells sorted from blood. Subset meaning: CD45RA-negative fraction. The CDR3 DNA reads TGCGCCAGCAGCCCACAGGCAGGACAGACCGGGGAGCTGTTTTTT. This codes for CASSPQAGQTGELFF.